This T cell receptor beta chain was retrieved from a study of blood T cells in healthy people across ages. Using a J-beta primer mix together with a sample-barcoded 5' primer, a second PCR was run for roughly 6 to 11 cycles. TCRdb recomputed calls from the 5' RACE reads with MiXCR, one row per CDR3 protein. The sample contains 650,000 to 900,000 distinct CDR3 sequences, less than 80% of which appear only once. Total RNA amounts of at least 5 micrograms were extracted per sample. With respect to this clonotype: The antigen is undetermined.

With 6 bases removed from V and 1 base from J, the gap between germline ends came to 19 bases. The CDR3 length is 17 residues. Germline CDR1 reads MNHEY; CDR2 reads SMNVEV (reference sequence). Study conclusions and caveats: Significant beta diversity loss was already apparent by age 40, declining roughly linearly.

This receptor was identified in a man under 40 in good health. This chain joins TRBV27 and TRBJ2-1; TRBD1 or TRBD2 may be the D gene (5 bases each). Sequencing input: blood. The CDR3 DNA sequence: TGTGCCAGCAGCCAATATGGGACCGGCGTATCCTACAATGAGCAGTTCTTC. Translating it yields CASSQYGTGVSYNEQFF.